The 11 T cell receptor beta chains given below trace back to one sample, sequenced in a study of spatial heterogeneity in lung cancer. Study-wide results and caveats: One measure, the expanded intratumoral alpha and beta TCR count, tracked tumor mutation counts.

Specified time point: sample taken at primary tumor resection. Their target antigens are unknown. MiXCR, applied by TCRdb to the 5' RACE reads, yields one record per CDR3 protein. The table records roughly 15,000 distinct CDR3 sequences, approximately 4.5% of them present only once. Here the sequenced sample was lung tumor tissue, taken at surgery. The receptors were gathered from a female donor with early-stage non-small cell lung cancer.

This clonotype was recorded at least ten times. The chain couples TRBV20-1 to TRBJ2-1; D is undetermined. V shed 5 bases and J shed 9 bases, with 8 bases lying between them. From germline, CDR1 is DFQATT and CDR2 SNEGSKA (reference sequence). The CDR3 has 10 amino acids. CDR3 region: CSAPDGEQFF. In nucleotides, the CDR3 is TGCAGTGCTCCCGACGGTGAGCAGTTCTTC.

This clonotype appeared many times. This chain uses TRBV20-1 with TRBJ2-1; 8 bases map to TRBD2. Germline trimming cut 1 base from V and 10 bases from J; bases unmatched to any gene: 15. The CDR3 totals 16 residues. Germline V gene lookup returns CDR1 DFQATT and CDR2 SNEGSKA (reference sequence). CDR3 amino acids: CSARGRGKAGVREQFF. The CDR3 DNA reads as TGCAGTGCTAGAGGACGGGGAAAAGCGGGGGTAAGGGAGCAGTTCTTC.

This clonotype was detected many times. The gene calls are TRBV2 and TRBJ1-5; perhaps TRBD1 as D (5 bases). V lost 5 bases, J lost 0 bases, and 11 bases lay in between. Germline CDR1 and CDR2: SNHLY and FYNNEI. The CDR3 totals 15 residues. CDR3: CASSSGTASNQPQHF. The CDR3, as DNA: TGTGCCAGCAGTTCCGGGACCGCTAGCAATCAGCCCCAGCATTTT.

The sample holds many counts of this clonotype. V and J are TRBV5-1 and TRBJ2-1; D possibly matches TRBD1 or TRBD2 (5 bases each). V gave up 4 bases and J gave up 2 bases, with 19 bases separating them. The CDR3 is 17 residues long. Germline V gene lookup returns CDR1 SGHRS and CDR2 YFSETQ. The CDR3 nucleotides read TGCGCCAGCAGCCAACCACCGGGACGGGTAACCTACAATGAGCAGTTCTTC. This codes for CASSQPPGRVTYNEQFF.

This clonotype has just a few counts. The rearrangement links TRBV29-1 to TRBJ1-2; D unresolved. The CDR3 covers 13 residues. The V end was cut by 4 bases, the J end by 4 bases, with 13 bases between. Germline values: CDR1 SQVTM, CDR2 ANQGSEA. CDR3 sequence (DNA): TGCAGCGTTGCCCAGGTTCTGGGCTATGGCTACACCTTC. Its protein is CSVAQVLGYGYTF.

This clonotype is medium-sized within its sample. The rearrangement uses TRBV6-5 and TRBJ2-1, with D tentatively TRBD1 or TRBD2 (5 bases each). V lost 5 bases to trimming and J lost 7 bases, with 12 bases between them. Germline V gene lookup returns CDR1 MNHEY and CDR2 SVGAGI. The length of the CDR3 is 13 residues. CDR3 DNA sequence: TGTGCCAGCAGTGGCCGGGACCGAAATGAGCAGTTCTTC. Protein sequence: CASSGRDRNEQFF.

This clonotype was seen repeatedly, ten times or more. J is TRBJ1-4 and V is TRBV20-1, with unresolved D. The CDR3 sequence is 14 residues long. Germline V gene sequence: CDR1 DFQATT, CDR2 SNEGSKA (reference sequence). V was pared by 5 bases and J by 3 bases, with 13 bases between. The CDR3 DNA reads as TGCAGTGCTCCCCCACCCGCGGCTAATGAAAAACTGTTTTTT. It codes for CSAPPPAANEKLFF.

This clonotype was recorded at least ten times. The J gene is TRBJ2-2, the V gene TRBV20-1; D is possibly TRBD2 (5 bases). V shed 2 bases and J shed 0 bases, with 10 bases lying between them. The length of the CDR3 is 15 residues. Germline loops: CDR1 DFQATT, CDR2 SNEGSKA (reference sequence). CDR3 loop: CSARRSGANTGELFF. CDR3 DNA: TGCAGTGCTAGACGGAGCGGAGCGAACACCGGGGAGCTGTTTTTT.

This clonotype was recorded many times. CDR3 bases: TGTGCCAGCAGCCCCCGGGGAGGGCCCAGAACGGGTGAAGCTTTCTTT. Its protein product is CASSPRGGPRTGEAFF. The chain couples TRBV7-9 to TRBJ1-1; D unclear. The CDR3 runs to 16 residues. From germline, CDR1 is SEHNR and CDR2 FQNEAQ (reference sequence). Deletions cut 5 bases from V and 7 bases from J, with 23 bases between. Filled out from reference TRBV7-9 and TRBJ1-1, the complete variable domain reads DTGVSQNPRHKITKRGQNVTFRCDPISEHNRLYWYRQTLGQGPEFLTYFQNEAQLEKSRLLSDRFSAERPKGSFSTLEIQRTEQGDSAMYLCASSPRGGPRTGEAFFGQGTRLTVV.

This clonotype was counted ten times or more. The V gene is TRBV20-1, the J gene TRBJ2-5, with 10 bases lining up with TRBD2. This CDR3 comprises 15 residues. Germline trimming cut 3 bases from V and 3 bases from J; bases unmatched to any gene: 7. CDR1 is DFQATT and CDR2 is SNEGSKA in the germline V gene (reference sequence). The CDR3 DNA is TGCAGTGCTAGTGGTAGCGGGGGGTCCGAAGAGACCCAGTACTTC. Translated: CSASGSGGSEETQYF.

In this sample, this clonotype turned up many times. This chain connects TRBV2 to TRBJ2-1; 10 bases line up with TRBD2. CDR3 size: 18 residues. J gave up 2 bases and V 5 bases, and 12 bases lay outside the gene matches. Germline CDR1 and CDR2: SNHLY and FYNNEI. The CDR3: CASSLSGGVNLAYNEQFF. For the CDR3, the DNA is TGTGCCAGCAGTCTAAGCGGGGGGGTGAATCTTGCCTACAATGAGCAGTTCTTC.